This T cell receptor (beta chain) was observed in a study of T cells in Graves' hyperthyroidism and ophthalmopathy. Germline V gene lookup returns CDR1 MNHEY and CDR2 SVGAGI. CDR3 size: 14 residues. V lost 0 bases and J lost 8, with 13 bases in between. General study findings and limits: A 13 V-J signature model discriminated ophthalmopathy versus stable hyperthyroidism. It was a median around 6 months before onset that the model predicted ophthalmopathy.

Patients between 18 and 65 years old had hyperthyroidism, newly diagnosed and lasting under 2 months. Uncontrolled infection, other autoimmune disease, pregnancy or lactation excluded patients. TCR beta CDR3 region amplification was performed from RNA transcripts. A set of HTBI primers served as the primers for a first-round RT-PCR of the TCR CDR3. TCRdb reprocessed the multiplex PCR reads with MiXCR, giving one entry per CDR3 protein. The data show 45,000 to 55,000 distinct CDR3 sequences, 45% to 65% seen once. This clonotype was detected many times. What it recognizes is unknown. Specimen: peripheral blood or thyroid tissue (not recorded which). The V gene is TRBV6-5, the J gene TRBJ1-1; no reliable D call. This TCR came from a man aged 18 to 30 with Graves' hyperthyroidism. This chain's CDR3 is CASSYSMSLSEAFF. The CDR3, as DNA: TGTGCCAGCAGTTACTCGATGTCCCTATCAGAAGCTTTCTTT.